These 15 T cell receptor beta chains were all obtained from the same sample, sequenced in a study of shared clonotypes between healthy human individuals. Only in-frame clones appear in the TCRdb table, and some are missing; sequencing was by immunoSEQ multiplex PCR. The table includes about 2 million clones, approximately 94% detected once. The naive CD8 population came from CD45RO-negative cells selected for CCR7, without terminally differentiated effector memory CD45RA+ cells. Sequenced sample: naive CD8+ T cells sorted from blood. The receptors come from a man aged 18 to 35 in good health.

J is TRBJ1-5 and V is TRBV7-9; D is ambiguous. The CDR3 covers 12 residues. Germline V gene data show CDR1 as SEHNR and CDR2 as FQNEAQ (reference sequence). V lost 4 bases and J 5 bases, leaving 6 bases between the germline ends. The DNA for the CDR3 is TGTGCCAGCAGCTGGATGGATCAGCCCCAGCATTTT. Protein sequence: CASSWMDQPQHF. Together with reference TRBV7-9 and TRBJ1-5, the CDR3 gives the full variable domain: DTGVSQNPRHKITKRGQNVTFRCDPISEHNRLYWYRQTLGQGPEFLTYFQNEAQLEKSRLLSDRFSAERPKGSFSTLEIQRTEQGDSAMYLCASSWMDQPQHFGDGTRLSIL.

V is TRBV6-1 and J is TRBJ1-5; D call uncertain. CDR1 MNHNS and CDR2 SASEGT come from the germline V gene. Trimming shortened V by 2 bases and J by 4 bases, and 12 bases separated the two germline ends. The CDR3 runs 15 residues. The CDR3 coding sequence is TGTGCCAGCAGTGAACTCCGGGCCGTAAATCAGCCCCAGCATTTT. Translating it yields CASSELRAVNQPQHF.

This rearrangement joins TRBV5-4 to TRBJ1-2, with D possibly TRBD1 on 5 matching bases. The CDR3 is 18 amino acids. Trimming removed 0 bases at V and 2 bases at J, with 20 bases between. The germline V gene encodes CDR1 SGHNT and CDR2 YYREEE (reference sequence). The CDR3 sequence is CASSLDPQGYKGNYGYTF. Written as DNA, the CDR3 is TGTGCCAGCAGCTTGGATCCCCAGGGCTACAAGGGCAACTATGGCTACACCTTC. The entire variable domain, with the rest obtained from reference TRBV5-4 and TRBJ1-2, is as follows: ETGVTQSPTHLIKTRGQQVTLRCSSQSGHNTVSWYQQALGQGPQFIFQYYREEENGRGNFPPRFSGLQFPNYSSELNVNALELDDSALYLCASSLDPQGYKGNYGYTFGSGTRLTVV.

The chain is built from TRBV28 and TRBJ1-6; no clear D gene. The V end was cut by 6 bases, the J end by 6 bases, with 15 bases between. This CDR3 has 15 residues. Germline CDR1 reads MDHEN; CDR2 reads SYDVKM. Written as DNA, the CDR3 is TGTGCCAGCAGCCAAAAGACAATTTCTAATTCACCCCTCCACTTT. Translating it yields CASSQKTISNSPLHF. The full variable domain, rest sourced from reference TRBV28 and TRBJ1-6, is DVKVTQSSRYLVKRTGEKVFLECVQDMDHENMFWYRQDPGLGLRLIYFSYDVKMKEKGDIPEGYSVSREKKERFSLILESASTNQTSMYLCASSQKTISNSPLHFGNGTRLTVT.

The chain has TRBV10-1 and TRBJ2-3; 7 bases fit TRBD2. This CDR3 is built from 17 residues. V was clipped by 2 bases and J by 1 base; unmatched bases: 9. The V gene's germline CDR1 is WNHNN and CDR2 SYGVQD (reference sequence). CDR3 DNA: TGCGCCAGCAGTGAGAAGTTGCGGGAGTTGGGCACAGATACGCAGTATTTT. Its protein is CASSEKLRELGTDTQYF.

Worth noting for this clone: Within the sample, other DNA sequences also encode this same CDR3. This rearrangement joins TRBV30 to TRBJ1-5; the D is unclear. The V end was cut by 0 bases, the J end by 3 bases, with 9 bases between. Germline loops: CDR1 GTSNPN, CDR2 SVGIG (reference sequence). The CDR3 sequence is 14 residues long. CDR3 sequence: CAWSVVGNNQPQHF. CDR3 sequence (DNA): TGTGCCTGGAGTGTTGTGGGAAACAATCAGCCCCAGCATTTT.

The J gene is TRBJ2-1, the V gene TRBV4-2; D uncertain. This CDR3 is built from 14 residues. From germline, CDR1 is LGHNA and CDR2 YNFKEQ. V lost 0 bases and J 3 bases, leaving 6 bases between the germline ends. The CDR3 region is CASSQDPDYNEQFF. Written as DNA, the CDR3 is TGTGCCAGCAGCCAAGACCCTGACTACAATGAGCAGTTCTTC.

The rearrangement links TRBV7-2 to TRBJ2-5; D is unresolved. The J call may be faulty, since TRBJ2-7 better matches the DNA end. The CDR3 has 13 residues. The germline gives CDR1 SGHTA, CDR2 FQGNSA. CDR3 DNA: TGTGCCAGCAGCTTTACTGTTCTCTACGAGCAGTACTTC. As protein: CASSFTVLYEQYF.

The rearrangement links TRBV27 to TRBJ1-6; unclear D gene. Trimming shortened V by 5 bases and J by 10 bases, and 18 bases separated the two germline ends. Germline CDR1 MNHEY, CDR2 SMNVEV (reference sequence). The CDR3 consists of 15 residues. For the CDR3, the DNA is TGTGCCAGCAGTCTTGTTGTGGGGTCTAGGTCACCCCTCCACTTT. This translates into CASSLVVGSRSPLHF.

The CDR3, as DNA: TGTGCCAGCAGCTGGGACAGGGGAGTTGGCTACGAGCAGTACTTC. Its translation is CASSWDRGVGYEQYF. The chain recombines TRBV5-6 with TRBJ2-7; TRBD1 matches 10 bases. Germline CDR1 SGHDT, CDR2 YYEEEE. With 3 bases clipped from V and 3 bases from J, the junction kept 6 bases outside the gene matches. The CDR3 sequence is 15 residues long.

This clone has just one count. V usage is TRBV4-1 and J usage is TRBJ2-1, with 12 bases fitting TRBD2. J was trimmed by 9 bases and V by 4 bases; bases with no gene match: 7. Germline V gives CDR1 MGHRA, CDR2 YSYEKL. The CDR3 extends over 15 amino acids. For the CDR3, the DNA is TGCGCCAGCAGCCCCCCTAGCGGGAGGGAGGGTGAGCAGTTCTTC. It yields the protein CASSPPSGREGEQFF.

The V and J genes are TRBV6-5 and TRBJ2-7; D is undetermined. Looked up from germline, CDR1 is MNHEY and CDR2 is SVGAGI. The CDR3 covers 14 residues. Trimming removed 4 bases at V and 0 bases at J, with 10 bases between. CDR3 amino acids: CASSSLGSSYEQYF. The CDR3 DNA reads as TGTGCCAGCAGTTCACTTGGTTCCTCCTACGAGCAGTACTTC.

The gene calls are TRBV7-9 and TRBJ2-3, with 8 bases aligning to TRBD2. The CDR3 contains 16 residues. Germline trimming cut 2 bases from V and 3 bases from J; bases unmatched to any gene: 7. Germline V gives CDR1 SEHNR, CDR2 FQNEAQ (reference sequence). The CDR3 region has the DNA TGTGCCAGCAGCTTATACGGCGGGGGGCTAACAGATACGCAGTATTTT. It yields the protein CASSLYGGGLTDTQYF.

The genes are TRBV7-8 and TRBJ1-4, with D possibly being TRBD1 (6 bases). Per germline, CDR1 SGHVS and CDR2 FQNEAQ. The CDR3 has 16 amino acids. Trimming pared 5 bases from V and 7 bases from J, leaving 20 bases between. This chain's CDR3 is CASSLSPQGNSEKLFF. The CDR3 nucleotides read TGTGCCAGCAGCCTAAGCCCTCAGGGGAATAGTGAAAAACTGTTTTTT. Variable domain in full (rest from reference TRBV7-8 and TRBJ1-4): GAGVSQSPRYKVAKRGQDVALRCDPISGHVSLFWYQQALGQGPEFLTYFQNEAQLDKSGLPSDRFFAERPEGSVSTLKIQRTQQEDSAVYLCASSLSPQGNSEKLFFGSGTQLSVL.

The rearrangement uses TRBV6-1 and TRBJ1-6; 7 nucleotides align to TRBD1. This CDR3 is built from 18 residues. Germline assignment: CDR1 MNHNS and CDR2 SASEGT. Germline trimming cut 2 bases from V and 0 bases from J; bases unmatched to any gene: 7. The CDR3: CASSELLQGSSYNSPLHF. CDR3 nucleotides: TGTGCCAGCAGTGAATTGTTACAGGGGAGCTCCTATAATTCACCCCTCCACTTT.